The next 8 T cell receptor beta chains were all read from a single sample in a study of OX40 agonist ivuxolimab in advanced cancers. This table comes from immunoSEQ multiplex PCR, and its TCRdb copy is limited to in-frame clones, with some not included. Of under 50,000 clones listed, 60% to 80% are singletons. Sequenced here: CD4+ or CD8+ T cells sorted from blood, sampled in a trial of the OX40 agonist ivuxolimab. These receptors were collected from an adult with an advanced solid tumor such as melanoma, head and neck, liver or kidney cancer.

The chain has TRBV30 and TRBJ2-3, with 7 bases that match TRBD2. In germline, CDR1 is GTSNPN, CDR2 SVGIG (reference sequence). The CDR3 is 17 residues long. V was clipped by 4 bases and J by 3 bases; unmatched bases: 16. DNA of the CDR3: TGTGCCTGGACCGCCCCTCGCGGGAGTGTTGTGACAGATACGCAGTATTTT. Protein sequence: CAWTAPRGSVVTDTQYF.

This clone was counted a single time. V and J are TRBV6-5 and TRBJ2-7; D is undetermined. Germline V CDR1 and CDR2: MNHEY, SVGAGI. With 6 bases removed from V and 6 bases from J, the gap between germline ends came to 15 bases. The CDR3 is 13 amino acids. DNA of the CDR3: TGTGCCAGCAGCCGACACCCGGTCGGCGAGCAGTACTTC. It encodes CASSRHPVGEQYF.

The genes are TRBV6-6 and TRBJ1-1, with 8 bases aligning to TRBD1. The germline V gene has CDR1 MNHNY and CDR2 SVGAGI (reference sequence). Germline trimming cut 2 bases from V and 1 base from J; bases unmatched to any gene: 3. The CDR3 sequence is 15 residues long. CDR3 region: CASSYRDRGNTEAFF. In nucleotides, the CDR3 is TGTGCCAGCAGTTACCGAGACAGGGGGAACACTGAAGCTTTCTTT.

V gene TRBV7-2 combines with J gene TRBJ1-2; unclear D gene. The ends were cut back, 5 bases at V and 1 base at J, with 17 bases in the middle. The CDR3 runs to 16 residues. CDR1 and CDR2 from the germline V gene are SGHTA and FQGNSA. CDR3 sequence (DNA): TGTGCCAGCAGCAACCAGCCCCGGTCTAATAACTATGGCTACACCTTC. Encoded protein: CASSNQPRSNNYGYTF.

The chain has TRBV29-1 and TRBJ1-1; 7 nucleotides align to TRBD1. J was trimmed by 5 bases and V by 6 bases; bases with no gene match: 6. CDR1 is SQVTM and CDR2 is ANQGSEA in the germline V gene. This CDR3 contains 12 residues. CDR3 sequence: CSVKTGTTEAFF. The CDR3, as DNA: TGCAGCGTCAAGACAGGGACGACTGAAGCTTTCTTT. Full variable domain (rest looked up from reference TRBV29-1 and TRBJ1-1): SAVISQKPSRDICQRGTSLTIQCQVDSQVTMMFWYRQQPGQSLTLIATANQGSEATYESGFVIDKFPISRPNLTFSTLTVSNMSPEDSSIYLCSVKTGTTEAFFGQGTRLTVV.

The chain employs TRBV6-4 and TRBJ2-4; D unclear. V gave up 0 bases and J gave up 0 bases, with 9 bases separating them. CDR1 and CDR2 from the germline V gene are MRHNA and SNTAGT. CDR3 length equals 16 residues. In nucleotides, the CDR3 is TGTGCCAGCAGTGACTCGGTCCGGCTAGCCAAAAACATTCAGTACTTC. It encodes CASSDSVRLAKNIQYF.

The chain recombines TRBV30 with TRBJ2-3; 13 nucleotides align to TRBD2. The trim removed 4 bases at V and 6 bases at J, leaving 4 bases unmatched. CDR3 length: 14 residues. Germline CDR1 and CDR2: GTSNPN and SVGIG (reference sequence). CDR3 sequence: CAWTPGLAGDTQYF. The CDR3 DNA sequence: TGTGCCTGGACTCCGGGACTAGCGGGGGATACGCAGTATTTT.

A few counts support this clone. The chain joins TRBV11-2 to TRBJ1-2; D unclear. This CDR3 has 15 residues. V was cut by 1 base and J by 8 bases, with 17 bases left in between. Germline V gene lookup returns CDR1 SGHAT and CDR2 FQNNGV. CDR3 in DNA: TGTGCCAGCAGCTTAGTTGGTCGCGGGTTATCGGGCTACACCTTC. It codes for CASSLVGRGLSGYTF.